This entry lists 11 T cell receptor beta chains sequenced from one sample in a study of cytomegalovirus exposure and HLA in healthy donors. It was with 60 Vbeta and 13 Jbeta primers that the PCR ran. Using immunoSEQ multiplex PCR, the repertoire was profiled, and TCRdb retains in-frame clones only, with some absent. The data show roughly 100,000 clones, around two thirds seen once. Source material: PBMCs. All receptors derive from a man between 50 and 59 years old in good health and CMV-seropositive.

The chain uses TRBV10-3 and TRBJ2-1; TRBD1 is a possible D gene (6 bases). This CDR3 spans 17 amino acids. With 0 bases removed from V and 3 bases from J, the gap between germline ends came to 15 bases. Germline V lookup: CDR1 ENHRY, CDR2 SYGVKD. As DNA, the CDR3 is TGTGCCATCAGTGAGTCTTTTAGTGGACAGCTCTACAATGAGCAGTTCTTC. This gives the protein CAISESFSGQLYNEQFF.

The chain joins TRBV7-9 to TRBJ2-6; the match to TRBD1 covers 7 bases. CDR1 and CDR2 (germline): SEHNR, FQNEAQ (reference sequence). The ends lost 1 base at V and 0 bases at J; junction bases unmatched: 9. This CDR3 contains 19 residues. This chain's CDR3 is CASSLDRQGPSSGANVLTF. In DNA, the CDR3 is TGTGCCAGCAGCTTAGATAGACAGGGTCCTAGCTCTGGGGCCAACGTCCTGACTTTC.

This chain's CDR3 is CASSLSPSGGRQETQYF. The CDR3 nucleotides are TGCGCCAGCAGCCTGTCGCCTAGCGGGGGAAGACAAGAGACCCAGTACTTC. The chain joins TRBV4-1 to TRBJ2-7; 10 bases map to TRBD2. The J call may be incorrect, as the DNA end agrees better with TRBJ2-5. Germline V gene data show CDR1 as MGHRA and CDR2 as YSYEKL. CDR3 length: 17 amino acids.

CDR3 amino acids: CASNLAPSGGYNEQFF. Here the CDR3 DNA reads TGCGCCAGCAACCTAGCCCCTAGCGGGGGGTACAATGAGCAGTTCTTC. The J gene is TRBJ2-1, the V gene TRBV4-1; 11 bases map to TRBD2. Germline V lookup: CDR1 MGHRA, CDR2 YSYEKL. Trimming cost V 7 bases and J 4 bases; bases outside gene matches: 9. The CDR3 extends over 16 amino acids.

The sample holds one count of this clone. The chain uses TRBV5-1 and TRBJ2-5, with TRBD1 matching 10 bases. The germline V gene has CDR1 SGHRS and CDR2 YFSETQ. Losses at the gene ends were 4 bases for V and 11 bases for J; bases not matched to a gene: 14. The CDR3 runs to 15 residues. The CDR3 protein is CASSPMTGGAGEQYF. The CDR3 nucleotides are TGCGCCAGCAGCCCCATGACAGGGGGCGCGGGTGAGCAGTACTTC.

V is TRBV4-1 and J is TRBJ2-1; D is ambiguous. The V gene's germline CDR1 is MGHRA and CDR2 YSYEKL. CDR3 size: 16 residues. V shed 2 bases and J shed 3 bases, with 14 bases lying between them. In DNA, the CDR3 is TGCGCCAGCAGCCAATCTGCGTGGAGAGACTACAATGAGCAGTTCTTC. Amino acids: CASSQSAWRDYNEQFF.

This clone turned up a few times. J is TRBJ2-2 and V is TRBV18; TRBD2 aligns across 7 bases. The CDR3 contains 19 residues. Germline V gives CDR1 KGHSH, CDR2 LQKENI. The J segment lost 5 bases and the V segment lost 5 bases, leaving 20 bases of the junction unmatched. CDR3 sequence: CASSVSDSPSGGGTGELFF. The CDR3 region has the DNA TGTGCCAGCTCAGTATCCGACTCACCTTCGGGAGGCGGGACCGGGGAGCTGTTTTTT.

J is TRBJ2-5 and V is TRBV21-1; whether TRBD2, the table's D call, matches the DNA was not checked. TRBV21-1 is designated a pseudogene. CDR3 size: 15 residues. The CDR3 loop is CASSWGLGDQETQYF. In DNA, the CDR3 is TGTGCCAGCAGCTGGGGACTGGGGGACCAAGAGACCCAGTACTTC.

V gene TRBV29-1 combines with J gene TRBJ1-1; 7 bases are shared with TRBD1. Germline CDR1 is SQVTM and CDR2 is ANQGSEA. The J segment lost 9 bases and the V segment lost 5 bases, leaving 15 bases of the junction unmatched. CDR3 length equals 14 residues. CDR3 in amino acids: CSVSLRQGESQAFF. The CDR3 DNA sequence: TGCAGCGTTTCCCTTCGACAGGGTGAGAGCCAAGCTTTCTTT.

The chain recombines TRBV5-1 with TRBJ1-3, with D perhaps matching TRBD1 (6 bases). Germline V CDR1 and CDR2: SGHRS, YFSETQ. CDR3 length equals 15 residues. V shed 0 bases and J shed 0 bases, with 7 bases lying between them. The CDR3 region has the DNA TGCGCCAGCAGCTTGGGGACAGACTCTGGAAACACCATATATTTT. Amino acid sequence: CASSLGTDSGNTIYF.

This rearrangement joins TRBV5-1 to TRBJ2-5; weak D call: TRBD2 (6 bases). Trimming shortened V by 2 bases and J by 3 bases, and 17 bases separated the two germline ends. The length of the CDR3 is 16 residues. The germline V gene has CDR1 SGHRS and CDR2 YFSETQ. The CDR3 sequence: CASSLYLTAGEETQYF. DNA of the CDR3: TGCGCCAGCAGCTTATACCTCACAGCGGGTGAAGAGACCCAGTACTTC. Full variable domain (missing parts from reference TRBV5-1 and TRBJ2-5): KAGVTQTPRYLIKTRGQQVTLSCSPISGHRSVSWYQQTPGQGLQFLFEYFSETQRNKGNFPGRFSGRQFSNSRSEMNVSTLELGDSALYLCASSLYLTAGEETQYFGPGTRLLVL.